These 10 T cell receptor beta chains came from one sample sequenced in a study of T cells of healthy individuals. One entry per CDR3 protein results from TCRdb running MiXCR on the 5' RACE reads. Here the sample spans around 63,000 distinct CDR3 sequences, around 16% being singletons. These receptors all stem from a human donor in good health.

V gene TRBV6-2 or TRBV6-3 combines with J gene TRBJ2-3, with D unresolved. The CDR3 sequence is 15 residues long. V lost 7 bases, J lost 2 bases, and 16 bases lay in between. The germline V gene encodes CDR1 MNHEY and CDR2 SVGEGT. CDR3 nucleotides: TGTGCCAGCAATTTTATGGAGAGCGCCACAGATACGCAGTATTTT. Residues: CASNFMESATDTQYF.

The chain combines TRBV20-1 with TRBJ2-4, with unresolved D. This CDR3 comprises 14 residues. Deletions cut 1 base from V and 6 bases from J, with 13 bases between. The germline CDR1 and CDR2 sequences are DFQATT and SNEGSKA (reference sequence). CDR3 sequence: CSARGPLPSNIQYF. Written as DNA, the CDR3 is TGCAGTGCTAGAGGGCCCCTGCCCTCAAACATTCAGTACTTC.

This clonotype was detected ten times or more. The chain employs TRBV7-9 and TRBJ2-1; D unclear. CDR3 length: 13 residues. Germline lookup yields CDR1 SEHNR and CDR2 FQNEAQ (reference sequence). V gave up 5 bases and J gave up 6 bases, with 11 bases separating them. The CDR3 protein is CASSAPVGNEQFF. In nucleotides, the CDR3 is TGTGCCAGCAGCGCCCCCGTGGGCAATGAGCAGTTCTTC.

This sequence joins TRBV15 and TRBJ2-6, with TRBD1 identical over 7 bases. The CDR3 is made up of 18 amino acids. The ends lost 1 base at V and 0 bases at J; junction bases unmatched: 6. Germline loops: CDR1 LNHNV, CDR2 YYDKDF (reference sequence). CDR3 sequence: CATSRGWDRLSGANVLTF. Written as DNA, the CDR3 is TGTGCCACCAGCAGAGGGTGGGACAGACTCTCTGGGGCCAACGTCCTGACTTTC.

This clonotype has ten or more counts. The chain links TRBV20-1 to TRBJ2-3; D is possibly TRBD2 (6 bases). Trimming took 1 base from V and 1 from J, leaving 18 bases between them. The germline V gene encodes CDR1 DFQATT and CDR2 SNEGSKA (reference sequence). This CDR3 is 17 amino acids long. CDR3 sequence: CSARGFAGDWRTDTQYF. CDR3 bases: TGCAGTGCTAGAGGCTTCGCCGGGGACTGGCGCACAGATACGCAGTATTTT.

This clonotype showed up just a few times. The chain couples TRBV6-6 to TRBJ2-3, with TRBD2 matching 9 bases. CDR1 and CDR2 (germline): MNHNY, SVGAGI (reference sequence). Losses at the gene ends were 3 bases for V and 6 bases for J; bases not matched to a gene: 7. This CDR3 contains 15 residues. CDR3 sequence reads: CASSYSAGGLDTQYF. The CDR3 nucleotides read TGTGCCAGCAGTTATTCTGCGGGAGGGCTGGATACGCAGTATTTT.

This clonotype was seen at least ten times. The V and J genes are TRBV29-1 and TRBJ2-1, with D tentatively TRBD2 (6 bases). V was shortened by 4 bases and J by 6 bases, with 13 bases between the two germline ends. The CDR3 length is 13 residues. The germline CDR1 and CDR2 sequences are SQVTM and ANQGSEA. The CDR3 nucleotides are TGCAGCGTTGTTGGGGGGTTTGGCAATGAGCAGTTCTTC. Encoded protein: CSVVGGFGNEQFF.

J is TRBJ2-3 and V is TRBV11-2; TRBD1 might be the D (6 bases). The germline V gene has CDR1 SGHAT and CDR2 FQNNGV. The V end was cut by 1 base, the J end by 2 bases, with 7 bases between. The CDR3 is made up of 14 amino acids. The CDR3 DNA is TGTGCCAGCAGCTTAGGGGGGCCCACAGATACGCAGTATTTT. It yields the protein CASSLGGPTDTQYF.

The sample holds a few counts of this clonotype. V gene TRBV15 combines with J gene TRBJ2-2; the D is unclear. Germline-derived CDR1 and CDR2 are LNHNV and YYDKDF (reference sequence). Trimming cost V 5 bases and J 3 bases, with 13 bases left between them. The CDR3 spans 15 residues. The CDR3 sequence is CATSDGSGDTGELFF. CDR3 in DNA: TGTGCCACCAGCGACGGCTCGGGTGACACCGGGGAGCTGTTTTTT.

The gene calls are TRBV28 and TRBJ2-3; 10 bases map to TRBD2. Germline-derived CDR1 and CDR2 are MDHEN and SYDVKM. Germline trimming cut 4 bases from V and 6 bases from J; bases unmatched to any gene: 13. The length of the CDR3 is 17 residues. The CDR3 DNA is TGTGCCAGCAGTTCATCTTCTAGCGGGGGCTCCTCGGATACGCAGTATTTT. The encoded protein is CASSSSSSGGSSDTQYF.